These 13 T cell receptor beta chains share one sample of origin, sequenced in a study of T cells after yellow fever vaccination. TCRdb ran MiXCR on the 5' RACE reads and lists one entry per CDR3 protein. This sample carries about 330,000 distinct CDR3 sequences, around 6.8% of them seen once, and the ten largest clones take around 17%. Here the sequenced sample was PBMCs, taken more than 35 days after the first yellow fever vaccination. The receptors originated from a man younger than 30 who received the YFV17D yellow fever vaccine.

The sample holds many counts of this clonotype. The chain carries TRBV29-1 and TRBJ2-1; TRBD2 matches 8 bases. The ends lost 7 bases at V and 1 base at J; junction bases unmatched: 15. The length of the CDR3 is 17 residues. CDR1 SQVTM and CDR2 ANQGSEA come from the germline V gene. The CDR3, as DNA: TGCAGCGGGATTAGCCAACGGGGGGGCCAATCCTACAATGAGCAGTTCTTC. Translating it yields CSGISQRGGQSYNEQFF.

The chain links TRBV5-6 to TRBJ2-7; 8 bases are a match to TRBD1. CDR1 is SGHDT, CDR2 YYEEEE, per germline. This CDR3 contains 16 residues. V gave up 3 bases and J gave up 2 bases; unmatched junction bases: 10. The chain's CDR3 is CASSSYGQGRAYEQYV. CDR3 DNA sequence: TGTGCCAGCAGCTCCTACGGACAGGGTCGCGCCTACGAGCAGTACGTC.

This sequence joins TRBV5-1 and TRBJ2-1; 9 positions match TRBD1. Germline CDR1 is SGHRS and CDR2 is YFSETQ. Trimming at V came to 4 bases and at J to 8 bases, leaving 13 bases not matched to a gene. The CDR3 has 16 residues. CDR3 DNA sequence: TGCGCCAGCAGCCTCGGCGGGACAGGGAACGGGCATGAGCAGTTCTTC. Encoded protein: CASSLGGTGNGHEQFF.

There are a few counts of this clonotype. This chain links TRBV20-1 with TRBJ2-1, with 9 bases fitting TRBD2. This CDR3 contains 14 residues. Trimming at V came to 2 bases and at J to 7 bases, leaving 6 bases not matched to a gene. The V gene's germline CDR1 is DFQATT and CDR2 SNEGSKA (reference sequence). CDR3 bases: TGCAGTGCTAGAAGCGGGGGGCATGCGAATGAGCAGTTCTTC. It encodes CSARSGGHANEQFF.

The chain couples TRBV5-1 to TRBJ2-3, with D tentatively TRBD1 or TRBD2 (6 bases each). Germline assignment: CDR1 SGHRS and CDR2 YFSETQ. Trimming removed 4 bases from V and 1 base from J, with 16 bases in between. The CDR3 runs 16 residues. CDR3: CASSPGPGAGTDTQYF. The CDR3, as DNA: TGCGCCAGCAGCCCGGGCCCGGGGGCAGGCACAGATACGCAGTATTTT. Variable domain in full (rest from reference TRBV5-1 and TRBJ2-3): KAGVTQTPRYLIKTRGQQVTLSCSPISGHRSVSWYQQTPGQGLQFLFEYFSETQRNKGNFPGRFSGRQFSNSRSEMNVSTLELGDSALYLCASSPGPGAGTDTQYFGPGTRLTVL.

This clonotype was found many times. The chain combines TRBV5-1 with TRBJ2-2; D is perhaps TRBD2 (7 bases). CDR3 length: 14 amino acids. V was clipped by 4 bases and J by 6 bases, with 13 bases between them. Per the germline V gene, CDR1 is SGHRS and CDR2 is YFSETQ. CDR3: CASSPGGGPGELFF. The CDR3 DNA follows: TGCGCCAGCAGCCCCGGCGGGGGCCCCGGGGAGCTGTTTTTT.

This clonotype showed up many times. This chain joins TRBV7-9 and TRBJ2-3; TRBD2 aligns across 7 bases. The CDR3 contains 13 residues. Germline assignment: CDR1 SEHNR and CDR2 FQNEAQ (reference sequence). Trimming at V came to 5 bases and at J to 4 bases, leaving 3 bases not matched to a gene. The CDR3 protein is CASSQGGADTQYF. The CDR3, as DNA: TGTGCCAGCAGCCAGGGAGGGGCAGATACGCAGTATTTT.

This clonotype was seen a few times. The chain uses TRBV12-3 or TRBV12-4 and TRBJ2-4; 7 bases map to TRBD2. Trimming removed 7 bases from V and 6 bases from J; junction bases left unmatched: 12. The CDR3 totals 15 residues. The CDR3 sequence is CASTTEAGRGNIQYF. The CDR3 coding sequence is TGTGCCAGCACCACCGAGGCGGGGAGGGGAAACATTCAGTACTTC.

This clonotype has only a few counts. The chain recombines TRBV12-3 or TRBV12-4 with TRBJ1-1, with a weak D call TRBD1 (5 bases). Trimming took 3 bases from V and 7 from J, leaving 15 bases between them. The CDR3 is made up of 14 amino acids. The CDR3, as DNA: TGTGCCAGCAGTTTCGACAGAAAAGTTGATGAAGCTTTCTTT. Residues: CASSFDRKVDEAFF.

This clonotype was seen repeatedly, ten times or more. The chain links TRBV20-1 to TRBJ2-3, with D perhaps TRBD2 (7 bases). The CDR3 loop spans 14 amino acids. Trimming shortened V by 0 bases and J by 3 bases, and 10 bases separated the two germline ends. Per the germline V gene, CDR1 is DFQATT and CDR2 is SNEGSKA (reference sequence). CDR3 residues: CSARDGGLTDTQYF. CDR3 DNA: TGCAGTGCTAGAGACGGGGGGCTTACAGATACGCAGTATTTT.

The chain combines TRBV5-4 with TRBJ2-6; D gene uncertain. The germline V gene has CDR1 SGHNT and CDR2 YYREEE (reference sequence). The CDR3 extends over 17 amino acids. V was clipped by 4 bases and J by 0 bases, with 14 bases between them. CDR3 DNA: TGTGCCAGCAGCCCATCATCCACCCCCTCTGGGGCCAACGTCCTGACTTTC. Translation: CASSPSSTPSGANVLTF. The variable domain in full, completed from reference TRBV5-4 and TRBJ2-6, reads ETGVTQSPTHLIKTRGQQVTLRCSSQSGHNTVSWYQQALGQGPQFIFQYYREEENGRGNFPPRFSGLQFPNYSSELNVNALELDDSALYLCASSPSSTPSGANVLTFGAGSRLTVL.

This clonotype was found a few times. The chain has TRBV6-2 or TRBV6-3 and TRBJ1-6; no clear D gene. Germline lookup yields CDR1 MNHEY and CDR2 SVGEGT. CDR3 length: 13 residues. Trimming stripped 0 bases from V and 6 bases from J, with 3 bases between. The CDR3 spells CASSYSINSPLHF. For the CDR3, the DNA is TGTGCCAGCAGTTACTCTATTAATTCACCCCTCCACTTT.

The gene calls are TRBV4-3 and TRBJ1-6, with D tentatively TRBD1 (6 bases). The germline gives CDR1 LGHNA, CDR2 YSLEER. Trimming pared 2 bases from V and 8 bases from J, leaving 19 bases between. The CDR3 totals 17 residues. CDR3: CASSQNRGAAGDSPLHF. For the CDR3, the DNA is TGCGCCAGCAGCCAAAATCGGGGAGCGGCAGGGGATTCACCCCTCCACTTT.